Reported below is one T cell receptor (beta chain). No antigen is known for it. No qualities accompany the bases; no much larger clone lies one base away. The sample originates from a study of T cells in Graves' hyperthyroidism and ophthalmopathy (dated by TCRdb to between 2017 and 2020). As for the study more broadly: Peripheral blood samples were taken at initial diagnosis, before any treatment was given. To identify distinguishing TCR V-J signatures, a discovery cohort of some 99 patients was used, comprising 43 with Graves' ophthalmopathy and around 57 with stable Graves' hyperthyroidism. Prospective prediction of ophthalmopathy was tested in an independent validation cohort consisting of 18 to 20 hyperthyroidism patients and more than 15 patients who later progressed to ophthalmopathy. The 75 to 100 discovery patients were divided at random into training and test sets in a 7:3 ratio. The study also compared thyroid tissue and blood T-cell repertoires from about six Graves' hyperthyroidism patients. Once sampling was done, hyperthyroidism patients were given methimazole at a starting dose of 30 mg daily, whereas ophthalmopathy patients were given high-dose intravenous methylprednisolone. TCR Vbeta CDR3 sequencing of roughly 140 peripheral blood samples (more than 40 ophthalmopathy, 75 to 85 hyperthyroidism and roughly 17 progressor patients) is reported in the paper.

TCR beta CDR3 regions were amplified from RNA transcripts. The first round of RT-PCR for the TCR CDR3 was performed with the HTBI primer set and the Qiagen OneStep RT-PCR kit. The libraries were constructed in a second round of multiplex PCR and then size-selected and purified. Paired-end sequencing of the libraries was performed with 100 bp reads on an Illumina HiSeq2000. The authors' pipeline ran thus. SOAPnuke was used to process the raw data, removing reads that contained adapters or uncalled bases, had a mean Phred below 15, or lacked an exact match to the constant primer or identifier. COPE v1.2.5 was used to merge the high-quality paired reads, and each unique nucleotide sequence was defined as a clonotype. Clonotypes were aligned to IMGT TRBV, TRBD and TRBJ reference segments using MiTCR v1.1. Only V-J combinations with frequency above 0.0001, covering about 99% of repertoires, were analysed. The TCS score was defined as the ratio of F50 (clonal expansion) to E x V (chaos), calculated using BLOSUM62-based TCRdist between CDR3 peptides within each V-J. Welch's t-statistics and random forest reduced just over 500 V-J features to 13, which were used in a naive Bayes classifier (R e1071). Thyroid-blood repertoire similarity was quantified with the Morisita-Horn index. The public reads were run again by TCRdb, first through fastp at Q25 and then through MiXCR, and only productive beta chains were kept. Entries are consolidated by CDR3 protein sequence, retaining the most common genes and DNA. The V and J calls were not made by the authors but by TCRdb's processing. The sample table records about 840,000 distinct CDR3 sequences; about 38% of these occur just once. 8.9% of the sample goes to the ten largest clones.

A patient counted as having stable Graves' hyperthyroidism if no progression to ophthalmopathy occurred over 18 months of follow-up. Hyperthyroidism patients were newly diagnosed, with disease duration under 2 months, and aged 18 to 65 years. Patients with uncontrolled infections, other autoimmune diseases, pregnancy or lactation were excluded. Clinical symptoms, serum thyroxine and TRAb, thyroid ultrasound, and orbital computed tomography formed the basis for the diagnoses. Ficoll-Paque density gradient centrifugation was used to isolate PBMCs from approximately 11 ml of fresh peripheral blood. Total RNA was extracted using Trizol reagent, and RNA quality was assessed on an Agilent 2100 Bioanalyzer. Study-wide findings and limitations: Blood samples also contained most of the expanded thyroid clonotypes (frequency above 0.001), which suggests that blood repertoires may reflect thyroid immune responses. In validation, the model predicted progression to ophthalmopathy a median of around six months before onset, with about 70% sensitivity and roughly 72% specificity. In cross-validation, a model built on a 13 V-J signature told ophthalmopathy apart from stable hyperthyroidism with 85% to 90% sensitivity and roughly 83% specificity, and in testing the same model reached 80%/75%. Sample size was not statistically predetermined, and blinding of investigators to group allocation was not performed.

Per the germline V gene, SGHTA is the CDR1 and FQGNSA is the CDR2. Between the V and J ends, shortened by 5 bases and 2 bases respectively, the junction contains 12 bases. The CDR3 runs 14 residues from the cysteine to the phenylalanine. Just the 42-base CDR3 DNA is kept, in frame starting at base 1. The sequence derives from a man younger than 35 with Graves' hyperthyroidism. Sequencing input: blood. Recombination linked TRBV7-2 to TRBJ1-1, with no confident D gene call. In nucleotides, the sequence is TGTGCCAGCAGCGGTGGACTGAAAAACACTGAAGCTTTCTTT. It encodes CASSGGLKNTEAFF.